Detailed here is one T cell receptor (beta chain). The antigen is not known. The data originate from a study of radiation and T cells in renal cell carcinoma. Study-wide findings and caveats: Intratumoral heterogeneity was not captured in these approximately 0.98 g regions.

This CDR3 is 15 amino acids long. V trimming: 5 bases; J trimming: 3 bases; junction bases outside the gene matches: 5. Germline V gives CDR1 MDHEN, CDR2 SYDVKM. As to treatment: treatment-naive control, cytoreductive nephrectomy. The patient's renal cell carcinoma had clear cell pathology. Controls included a handful of female and around ten male donors, resected 2011 to 2014. Produced via immunoSEQ multiplex PCR; TCRdb's table is partial and in-frame only. The sample carries some 25,000 clones, 55% to 75% recorded once. Here the sequenced sample was tumor tissue, taken from a patient whose treatment was nephrectomy without radiotherapy. This TCR was sampled from a man aged 35-49 years with renal cell carcinoma. The genes are TRBV28 and TRBJ1-5; 9 nucleotides line up with TRBD1. The CDR3 sequence: CASSRDRAFNQPQHF. CDR3 coding DNA: TGTGCCAGCAGTCGGGACAGGGCTTTCAATCAGCCCCAGCATTTT.